Given below is one T cell receptor beta chain in context. What it recognizes is unknown. Trimming removed 6 bases at V and 3 bases at J, with 11 bases between. The CDR3 consists of 13 residues. The germline V gene has CDR1 LNHDA and CDR2 SQIVND (reference sequence). This record belongs to a study of T cell repertoires and HLA-DP antigens. Profiling relied on immunoSEQ multiplex PCR, and the TCRdb table lists in-frame clones only, not all of them. Here the sample spans some 110,000 clones, over 90% being singletons. The chain uses TRBV19 and TRBJ1-1, with TRBD1 as a possible D gene (6 bases). Sequences were obtained from CD4+ T cells from PBMCs. This receptor was obtained from a woman between 18 and 29 years old in good health and CMV-seronegative. The DNA for the CDR3 is TGTGCCAGTAGGAGAGGGGGTTACACTGAAGCTTTCTTT. Its protein product is CASRRGGYTEAFF.